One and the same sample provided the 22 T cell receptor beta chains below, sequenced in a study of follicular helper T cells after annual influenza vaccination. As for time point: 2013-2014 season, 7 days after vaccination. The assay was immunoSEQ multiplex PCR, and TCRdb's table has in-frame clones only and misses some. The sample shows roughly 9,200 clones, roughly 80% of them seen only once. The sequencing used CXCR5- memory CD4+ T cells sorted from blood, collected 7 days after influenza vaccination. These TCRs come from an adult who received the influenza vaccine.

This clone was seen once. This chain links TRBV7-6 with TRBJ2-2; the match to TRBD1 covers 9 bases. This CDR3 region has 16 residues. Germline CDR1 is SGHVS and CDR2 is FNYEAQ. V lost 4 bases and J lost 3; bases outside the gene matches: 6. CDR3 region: CASSSGTGTYTGELFF. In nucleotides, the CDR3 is TGTGCCAGCAGCTCCGGGACAGGGACGTACACCGGGGAGCTGTTTTTT.

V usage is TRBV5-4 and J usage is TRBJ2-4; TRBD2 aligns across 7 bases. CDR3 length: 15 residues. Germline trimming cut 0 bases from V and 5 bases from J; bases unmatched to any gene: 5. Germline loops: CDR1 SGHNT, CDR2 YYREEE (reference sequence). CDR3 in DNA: TGTGCCAGCAGCTTGGGCGGGGGACGGGAAAACATTCAGTACTTC. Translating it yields CASSLGGGRENIQYF.

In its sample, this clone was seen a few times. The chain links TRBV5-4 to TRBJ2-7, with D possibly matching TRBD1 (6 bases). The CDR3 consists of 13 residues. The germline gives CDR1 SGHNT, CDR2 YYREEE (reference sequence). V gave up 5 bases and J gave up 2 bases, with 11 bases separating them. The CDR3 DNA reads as TGTGCCAGCAGTCAAACAGGGCCCTACGAGCAGTACTTC. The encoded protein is CASSQTGPYEQYF.

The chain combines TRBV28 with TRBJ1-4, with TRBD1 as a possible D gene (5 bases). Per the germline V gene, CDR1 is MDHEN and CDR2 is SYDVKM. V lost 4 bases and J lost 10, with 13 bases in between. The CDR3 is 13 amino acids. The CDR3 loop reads CASSSALGGKLFF. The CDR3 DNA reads TGTGCCAGCAGTTCAGCCTTGGGGGGAAAACTGTTTTTT.

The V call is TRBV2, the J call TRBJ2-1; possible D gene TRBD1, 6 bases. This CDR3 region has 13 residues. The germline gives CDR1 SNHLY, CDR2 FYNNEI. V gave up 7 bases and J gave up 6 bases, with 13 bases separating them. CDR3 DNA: TGTGCCAGCACCAATCAGGGGTCCAATGAGCAGTTCTTC. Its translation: CASTNQGSNEQFF.

This CDR3 reads CASSPQGGSYNEQFF. CDR3 in DNA: TGTGCCAGCAGCCCTCAGGGAGGCTCCTACAATGAGCAGTTCTTC. The gene calls are TRBV7-3 and TRBJ2-1, with D perhaps matching TRBD2 (6 bases). The CDR3 runs 15 residues. V was trimmed by 5 bases and J by 0 bases, leaving 11 bases between them. Per the germline V gene, CDR1 is SGHTA and CDR2 is FQGTGA.

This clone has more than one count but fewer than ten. CDR3 loop: CASSGSSYNEQFF. DNA for the CDR3: TGTGCCTCTTCGGGGAGCTCCTACAATGAGCAGTTCTTC. The V call is TRBV30, the J call TRBJ2-1, with D tentatively TRBD2 (5 bases). V gave up 7 bases and J gave up 0 bases, with 10 bases separating them. Germline CDR1 is GTSNPN and CDR2 is SVGIG (reference sequence). CDR3 length: 13 residues.

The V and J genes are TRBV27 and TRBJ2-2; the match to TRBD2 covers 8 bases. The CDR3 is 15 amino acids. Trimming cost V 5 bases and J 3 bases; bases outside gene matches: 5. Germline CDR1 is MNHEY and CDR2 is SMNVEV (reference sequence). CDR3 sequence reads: CASSTGTSYTGELFF. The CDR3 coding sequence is TGTGCCAGCAGTACAGGGACTAGTTACACCGGGGAGCTGTTTTTT.

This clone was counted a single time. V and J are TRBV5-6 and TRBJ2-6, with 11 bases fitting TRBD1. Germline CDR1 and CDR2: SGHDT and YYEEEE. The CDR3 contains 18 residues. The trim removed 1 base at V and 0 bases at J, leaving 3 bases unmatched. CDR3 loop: CASSLTGQGGSGANVLTF. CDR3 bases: TGTGCCAGCAGCTTGACGGGACAGGGGGGCTCTGGGGCCAACGTCCTGACTTTC.

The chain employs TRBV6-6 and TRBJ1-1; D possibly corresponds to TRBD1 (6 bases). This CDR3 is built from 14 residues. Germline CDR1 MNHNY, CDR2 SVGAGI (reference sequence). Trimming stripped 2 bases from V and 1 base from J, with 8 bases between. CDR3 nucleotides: TGTGCCAGCAGTTACCAGACAGGGAACACTGAAGCTTTCTTT. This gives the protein CASSYQTGNTEAFF.

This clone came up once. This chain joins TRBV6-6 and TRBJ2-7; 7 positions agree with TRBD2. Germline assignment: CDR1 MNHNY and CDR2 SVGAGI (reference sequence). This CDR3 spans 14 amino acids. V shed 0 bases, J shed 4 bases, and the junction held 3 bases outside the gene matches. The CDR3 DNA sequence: TGTGCCAGCAGTTACTCGAGGCGGGGGTACGAGCAGTACTTC. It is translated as CASSYSRRGYEQYF.

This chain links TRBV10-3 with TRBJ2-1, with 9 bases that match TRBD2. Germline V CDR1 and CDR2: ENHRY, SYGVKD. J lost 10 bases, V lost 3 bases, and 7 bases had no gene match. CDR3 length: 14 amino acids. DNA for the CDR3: TGTGCCATCAGTGAATCTGCGGGAGGGTACGAGCAGTTCTTC. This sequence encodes CAISESAGGYEQFF.

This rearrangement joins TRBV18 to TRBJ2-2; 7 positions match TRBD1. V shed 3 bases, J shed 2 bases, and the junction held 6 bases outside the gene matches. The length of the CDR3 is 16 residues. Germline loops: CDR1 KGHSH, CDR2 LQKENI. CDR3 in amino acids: CASSPQRQGNTGELFF. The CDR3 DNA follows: TGTGCCAGCTCACCTCAGCGACAGGGAAACACCGGGGAGCTGTTTTTT.

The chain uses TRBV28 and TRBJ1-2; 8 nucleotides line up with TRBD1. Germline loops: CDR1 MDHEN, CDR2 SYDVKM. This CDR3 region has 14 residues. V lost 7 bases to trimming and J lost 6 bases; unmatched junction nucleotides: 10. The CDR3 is CASTLQGGVDGYTF. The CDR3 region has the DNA TGTGCCAGCACCCTACAGGGGGGAGTAGATGGCTACACCTTC.

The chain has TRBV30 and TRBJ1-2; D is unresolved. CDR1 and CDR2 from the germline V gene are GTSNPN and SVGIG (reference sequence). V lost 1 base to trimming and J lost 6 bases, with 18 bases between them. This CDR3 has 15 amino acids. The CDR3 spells CAWSARRYGNDGYTF. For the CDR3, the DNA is TGTGCCTGGAGTGCCAGGCGGTACGGGAACGATGGCTACACCTTC.

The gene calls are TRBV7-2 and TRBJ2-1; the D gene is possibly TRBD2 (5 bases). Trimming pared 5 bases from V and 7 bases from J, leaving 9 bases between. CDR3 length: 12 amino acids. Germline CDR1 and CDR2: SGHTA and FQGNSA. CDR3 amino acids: CASSATGNEQFF. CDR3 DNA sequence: TGTGCCAGCAGCGCTACGGGAAATGAGCAGTTCTTC.

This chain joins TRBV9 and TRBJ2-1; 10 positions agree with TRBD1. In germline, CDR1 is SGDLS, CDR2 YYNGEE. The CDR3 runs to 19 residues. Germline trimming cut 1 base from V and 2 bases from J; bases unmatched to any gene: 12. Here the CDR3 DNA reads TGTGCCAGCAGCGTATTGGCGGGACAGGGGATAAATCCCTACAATGAGCAGTTCTTC. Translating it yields CASSVLAGQGINPYNEQFF.

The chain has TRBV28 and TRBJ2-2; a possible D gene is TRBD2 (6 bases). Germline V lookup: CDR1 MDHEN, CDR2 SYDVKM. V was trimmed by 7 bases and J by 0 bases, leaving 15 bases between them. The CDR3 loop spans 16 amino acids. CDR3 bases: TGTGCCAGCAAACCTCCGGGACTGGCGAACACCGGGGAGCTGTTTTTT. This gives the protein CASKPPGLANTGELFF.

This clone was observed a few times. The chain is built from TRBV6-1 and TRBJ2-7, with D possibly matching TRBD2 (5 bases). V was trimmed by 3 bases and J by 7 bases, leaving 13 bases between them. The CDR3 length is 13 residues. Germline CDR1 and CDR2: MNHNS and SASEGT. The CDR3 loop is CASSDRGMGEQYF. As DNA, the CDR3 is TGTGCCAGCAGTGACCGAGGGATGGGTGAGCAGTACTTC.

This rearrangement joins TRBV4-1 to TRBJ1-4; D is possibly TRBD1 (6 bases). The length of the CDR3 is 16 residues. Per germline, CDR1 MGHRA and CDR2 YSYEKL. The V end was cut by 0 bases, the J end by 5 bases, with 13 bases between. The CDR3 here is CASSQEDRPPNEKLFF. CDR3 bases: TGCGCCAGCAGCCAAGAAGACAGGCCACCGAATGAAAAACTGTTTTTT.

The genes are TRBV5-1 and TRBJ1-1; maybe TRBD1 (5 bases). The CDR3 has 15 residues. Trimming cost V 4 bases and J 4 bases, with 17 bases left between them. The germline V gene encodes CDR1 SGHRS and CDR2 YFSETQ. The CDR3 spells CASSGTLNWGTEAFF. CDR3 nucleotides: TGCGCCAGCAGCGGGACGTTGAACTGGGGCACTGAAGCTTTCTTT.

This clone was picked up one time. In nucleotides, the CDR3 is TGTGCCAGCAGAAAGACAGTCCGGGAGACCCAGTACTTC. It encodes CASRKTVRETQYF. The chain uses TRBV6-5 and TRBJ2-5; a possible D gene is TRBD1 (5 bases). With 6 bases removed from V and 5 bases from J, the gap between germline ends came to 13 bases. CDR1 is MNHEY and CDR2 is SVGAGI in the germline V gene. The CDR3 runs to 13 residues.